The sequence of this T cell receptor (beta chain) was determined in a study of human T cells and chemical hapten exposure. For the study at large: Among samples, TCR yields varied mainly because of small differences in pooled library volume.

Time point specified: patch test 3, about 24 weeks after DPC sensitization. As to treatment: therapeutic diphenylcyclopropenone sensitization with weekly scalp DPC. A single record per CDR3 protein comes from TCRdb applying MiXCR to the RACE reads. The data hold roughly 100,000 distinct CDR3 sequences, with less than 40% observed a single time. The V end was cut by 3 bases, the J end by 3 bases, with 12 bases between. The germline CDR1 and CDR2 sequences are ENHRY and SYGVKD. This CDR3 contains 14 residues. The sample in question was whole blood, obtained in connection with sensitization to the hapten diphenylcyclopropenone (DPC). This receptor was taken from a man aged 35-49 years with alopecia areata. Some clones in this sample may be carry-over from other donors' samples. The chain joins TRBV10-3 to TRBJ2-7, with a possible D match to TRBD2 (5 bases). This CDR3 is CAISDYGRGYEQYV. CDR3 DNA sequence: TGTGCCATCAGTGATTATGGGAGAGGCTACGAGCAGTACGTC.